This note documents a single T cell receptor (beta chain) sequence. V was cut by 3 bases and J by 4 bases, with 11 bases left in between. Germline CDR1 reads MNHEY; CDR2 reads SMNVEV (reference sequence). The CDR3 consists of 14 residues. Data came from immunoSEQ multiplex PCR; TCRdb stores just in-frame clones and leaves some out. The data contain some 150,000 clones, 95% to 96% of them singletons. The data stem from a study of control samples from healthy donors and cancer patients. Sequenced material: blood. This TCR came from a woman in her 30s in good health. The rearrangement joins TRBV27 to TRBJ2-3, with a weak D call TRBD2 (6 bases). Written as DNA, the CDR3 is TGTGCCAGCAGTTTTACAACTAGCTCAGATACGCAGTATTTT. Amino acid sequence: CASSFTTSSDTQYF.